These 22 T cell receptor beta chains came from one sample sequenced in a study of blood T cells in healthy people across ages. Alongside a J-beta primer mix, a sample-barcoded 5' primer served in a second PCR lasting roughly 6 to 12 cycles. Each CDR3 protein is one row after TCRdb ran MiXCR on the 5' RACE reads. The repertoire holds roughly 720,000 distinct CDR3 sequences, with 50% to 65% as singletons. The sample was blood. These receptors were taken from a man of 80 years or more in good health.

The J gene is TRBJ2-1, the V gene TRBV5-1, with no clear D. Trimming took 0 bases from V and 3 from J, leaving 7 bases between them. There are 14 residues in the CDR3. The germline gives CDR1 SGHRS, CDR2 YFSETQ. CDR3 protein: CASSLGRFYNEQFF. In DNA, the CDR3 is TGCGCCAGCAGCTTGGGGCGCTTCTACAATGAGCAGTTCTTC.

The chain has TRBV7-2 and TRBJ2-1; 9 bases align to TRBD2. The V segment lost 5 bases and the J segment 4 bases; nucleotides outside the gene matches: 9. Germline V lookup: CDR1 SGHTA, CDR2 FQGNSA. The CDR3 covers 16 residues. The CDR3 sequence: CASSVTTSGLYNEQFF. CDR3 in DNA: TGTGCCAGCAGCGTTACGACTAGCGGACTGTACAATGAGCAGTTCTTC.

This clonotype was detected a few times. This sequence joins TRBV5-1 and TRBJ2-5; 7 nucleotides agree with TRBD2. Germline CDR1 and CDR2: SGHRS and YFSETQ. The trim removed 0 bases at V and 5 bases at J, leaving 13 bases unmatched. CDR3 size: 17 residues. CDR3 protein: CASSLGLARLERETQYF. The CDR3 coding sequence is TGCGCCAGCAGCTTGGGACTAGCACGCCTTGAGCGGGAGACCCAGTACTTC. The full variable domain, its missing parts supplied by reference TRBV5-1 and TRBJ2-5, is KAGVTQTPRYLIKTRGQQVTLSCSPISGHRSVSWYQQTPGQGLQFLFEYFSETQRNKGNFPGRFSGRQFSNSRSEMNVSTLELGDSALYLCASSLGLARLERETQYFGPGTRLLVL.

The sample holds a few counts of this clonotype. The V and J genes are TRBV5-5 and TRBJ1-2; no clear D. The CDR3 is 14 amino acids. V lost 1 base and J lost 6, with 13 bases in between. Germline assignment: CDR1 SGHKS and CDR2 YYEKEE (reference sequence). Here the CDR3 reads CASSLLPSIDGYTF. The CDR3 DNA is TGTGCCAGCAGCTTGCTCCCGAGCATAGATGGCTACACCTTC.

This rearrangement joins TRBV20-1 to TRBJ2-7; 10 bases are a match to TRBD2. This CDR3 is 15 amino acids long. Trimming at V came to 0 bases and at J to 2 bases, leaving 4 bases not matched to a gene. Germline CDR1 reads DFQATT; CDR2 reads SNEGSKA (reference sequence). The CDR3 protein is CSARDRTSGPYEQYF. CDR3 DNA: TGCAGTGCTAGAGATCGGACTAGCGGACCCTACGAGCAGTACTTC.

This chain links TRBV27 with TRBJ2-1, with 7 nucleotides matching TRBD1. CDR1 is MNHEY, CDR2 SMNVEV, per germline (reference sequence). CDR3 length: 15 amino acids. The V segment lost 0 bases and the J segment 5 bases; nucleotides outside the gene matches: 4. CDR3 DNA sequence: TGTGCCAGCAGTTTATCGAAGGGGGCCCACAATGAGCAGTTCTTC. Translation gives CASSLSKGAHNEQFF.

V and J are TRBV13 and TRBJ2-7; no clear D. Germline CDR1 reads PRHDT; CDR2 reads FYEKMQ (reference sequence). This CDR3 comprises 12 residues. The V and J ends lost 5 bases and 3 bases respectively, with 8 bases between them. The CDR3 loop reads CASSTRDYEQYF. In DNA form, the CDR3 reads TGTGCCAGCAGCACGCGAGACTACGAGCAGTACTTC. The variable domain in full, with the rest retrieved from reference TRBV13 and TRBJ2-7, is AAGVIQSPRHLIKEKRETATLKCYPIPRHDTVYWYQQGPGQDPQFLISFYEKMQSDKGSIPDRFSAQQFSDYHSELNMSSLELGDSALYFCASSTRDYEQYFGPGTRLTVT.

The rearrangement links TRBV6-1 to TRBJ2-1; 14 bases align to TRBD2. Germline V lookup: CDR1 MNHNS, CDR2 SASEGT. CDR3 length: 17 residues. Trimming cost V 7 bases and J 7 bases; bases outside gene matches: 12. CDR3 coding DNA: TGTGCCAGCACTACGAGGGGGGGACTAGCGGGAGTGAATGAGCAGTTCTTC. It translates to CASTTRGGLAGVNEQFF.

This clonotype was detected only once. V usage is TRBV5-1 and J usage is TRBJ2-5; TRBD2 is a possible D gene (7 bases). The CDR3 is made up of 16 amino acids. In germline, CDR1 is SGHRS, CDR2 YFSETQ. V was clipped by 5 bases and J by 5 bases, with 22 bases between them. The CDR3 protein is CASRAGAGEAWETQYF. The CDR3 region has the DNA TGCGCCAGCAGGGCGGGGGCAGGAGAAGCGTGGGAGACCCAGTACTTC.

The genes are TRBV2 and TRBJ1-2; D is uncertain. Trimming removed 3 bases from V and 5 bases from J, with 10 bases in between. CDR1 and CDR2 (germline): SNHLY, FYNNEI. The CDR3 has 13 amino acids. As DNA, the CDR3 is TGTGCCAGCAGTGACGAGGAAGTATATGGCTACACCTTC. It encodes CASSDEEVYGYTF.

A few counts support this clonotype. This chain joins TRBV20-1 and TRBJ2-7, with 8 bases fitting TRBD2. The junction had 7 bases not matched to a gene; V was cut back by 5 bases and J by 4 bases. CDR1 and CDR2 from the germline V gene are DFQATT and SNEGSKA (reference sequence). The CDR3 contains 13 residues. In DNA, the CDR3 is TGCAGTGCTTTAGCGGGATCCACTTACGAGCAGTACTTC. Protein product: CSALAGSTYEQYF.

The CDR3 spells CASSLTGGAAEAFF. Here the CDR3 DNA reads TGCGCCAGCAGCTTGACAGGGGGAGCGGCTGAAGCTTTCTTT. V usage is TRBV5-1 and J usage is TRBJ1-1, with 8 bases aligning to TRBD1. This CDR3 has 14 amino acids. Looked up from germline, CDR1 is SGHRS and CDR2 is YFSETQ. V shed 1 base, J shed 6 bases, and the junction held 5 bases outside the gene matches.

The sample holds many counts of this clonotype. V and J are TRBV7-3 and TRBJ2-1; maybe TRBD2 (6 bases). The CDR3 spans 14 residues. Germline V gene data show CDR1 as SGHTA and CDR2 as FQGTGA. The V end lost 1 base, the J end lost 6 bases, and 10 bases lay between the germline ends. Here the CDR3 DNA reads TGTGCCAGCAGCTTAAAGGGAGGTTCCAATGAGCAGTTCTTC. Translated, it gives CASSLKGGSNEQFF.

This chain connects TRBV20-1 to TRBJ1-4; the D gene is possibly TRBD1 (5 bases). Trimming shortened V by 1 base and J by 4 bases, and 10 bases separated the two germline ends. The CDR3 length is 14 residues. The V gene's germline CDR1 is DFQATT and CDR2 SNEGSKA (reference sequence). In nucleotides, the CDR3 is TGCAGTGCTAGAGCGGCCAGGGATAATGAAAAACTGTTTTTT. This sequence encodes CSARAARDNEKLFF.

V is TRBV27 and J is TRBJ2-1; D is unresolved. Trimming shortened V by 1 base and J by 7 bases, and 11 bases separated the two germline ends. Germline CDR1 reads MNHEY; CDR2 reads SMNVEV (reference sequence). The CDR3 runs 14 residues. The CDR3: CASSLLPLGNEQFF. CDR3 nucleotides: TGTGCCAGCAGTTTATTACCCCTCGGGAATGAGCAGTTCTTC.

The chain is built from TRBV20-1 and TRBJ2-4, with D possibly being TRBD2 (6 bases). TRBJ2-7 explains the end of the DNA better; the J call may be wrong. The length of the CDR3 is 13 residues. The V gene's germline CDR1 is DFQATT and CDR2 SNEGSKA (reference sequence). The CDR3 spells CSASAGLANEQYF. CDR3 coding DNA: TGCAGTGCTAGTGCGGGGCTAGCGAACGAGCAGTACTTC.

This clonotype showed up just once. One end of the junction is discordant with germline, which a read error may explain. The CDR3, as DNA: TGCAGCGTTGAACAGGGGGCGAATGCGCAGTTCTTC. Translated: CSVEQGANAQFF. The chain employs TRBV29-1 and TRBJ2-1; 8 positions agree with TRBD1. Per the germline V gene, CDR1 is SQVTM and CDR2 is ANQGSEA. This CDR3 spans 12 amino acids.

The V and J genes are TRBV6-5 and TRBJ1-4; 7 bases line up with TRBD1. CDR1 is MNHEY and CDR2 is SVGAGI in the germline V gene. The CDR3 covers 17 residues. V lost 0 bases, J lost 7 bases, and 11 bases stayed unmatched. This chain's CDR3 is CASSYSILGTGVEKLFF. The CDR3 DNA reads TGTGCCAGCAGTTACTCGATCTTGGGAACAGGGGTTGAAAAACTGTTTTTT.

The chain has TRBV6-1 and TRBJ2-1; a weak D match, TRBD2 (5 bases). This CDR3 is 15 amino acids long. Trimming left V 5 bases short and J 6 bases short, with 17 bases between. Germline V gene sequence: CDR1 MNHNS, CDR2 SASEGT. For the CDR3, the DNA is TGTGCCAGCAGTAAATCAGAGGTTGAGGGCAATGAGCAGTTCTTC. Amino acids: CASSKSEVEGNEQFF.

The genes are TRBV5-1 and TRBJ2-5; tentatively, D is TRBD1 (5 bases). Near its end, the DNA agrees better with TRBJ2-7, so the J call may be wrong. CDR1 and CDR2 from the germline V gene are SGHRS and YFSETQ. The CDR3 has 16 amino acids. The CDR3 nucleotides are TGCGCCAGCAGCTTGGTCTCCCCCCGGACAAGACACGAGCAGTACTTC. Translating it yields CASSLVSPRTRHEQYF.

The rearrangement uses TRBV27 and TRBJ1-1, with a possible D match to TRBD1 (5 bases). The CDR3 spans 13 residues. The V gene's germline CDR1 is MNHEY and CDR2 SMNVEV (reference sequence). V was clipped by 3 bases and J by 5 bases, with 10 bases between them. CDR3 in DNA: TGTGCCAGCAGTTTGGGGGAGCCTACTGAAGCTTTCTTT. Residues: CASSLGEPTEAFF.

Only a few counts were recorded for this clonotype. J is TRBJ1-2 and V is TRBV6-1, with D hard to call. The CDR3 has 13 residues. V lost 6 bases and J lost 1, with 9 bases in between. CDR1 MNHNS and CDR2 SASEGT come from the germline V gene. In DNA, the CDR3 is TGTGCCAGCAGGTCAGAGAGTAACTATGGCTACACCTTC. Protein: CASRSESNYGYTF.